This TCR beta chain was retrieved from a study of cytomegalovirus exposure and HLA in healthy donors (TCRdb year 2017). Regarding the complete study: According to a later analysis, the 120 validation repertoires were produced on the same platform as the approximately 600 repertoires of the first cohort. The study aimed to test whether cataloging public T cell receptors could reveal signatures of past pathogen exposure. Besides the first cohort of 550 to 750 subjects, a separate validation cohort made up of roughly 120 different subjects was used. The study combined high-throughput TCR immunosequencing, statistical association of individual TCRs with disease status, and machine learning to predict cytomegalovirus infection status. The paper's findings and limits, for the study overall: The authors suggested that the approach could potentially be extended to other disease states and immunological phenotypes. All 120 or so repertoires were used to score co-occurrence in the validation cohort in a later analysis, because that analysis had no HLA typing for the cohort. Of the cluster scores, approximately 95% were above 0 in a later analysis, which found that TCRs clustered in the first cohort also tended to co-occur in the approximately 130 validation repertoires. In vitro tests confirmed that a few of the cytomegalovirus-associated TCR beta chains recognize cytomegalovirus antigens. The study gave a list of over 150 TCR beta chains associated with cytomegalovirus. Most TCR sequences were seen in very few donors, while some public TCRs were found in many individuals. The classifier was reported to diagnose cytomegalovirus status with high specificity and sensitivity in both the original and validation cohorts.

Note on this clone: Its antigen specificity is not known. Nothing much larger sits one base from this clone, and base qualities are not available.

The library was obtained by the immunoSEQ multiplex PCR assay. On the authors' methods: A statistical classification framework was built to diagnose cytomegalovirus status from the catalog of TCR beta chain sequences. Held by TCRdb, this immuneACCESS table contains in-frame sequences only and omits some clones. Under half of the omission traces to an unresolved V gene where checked; the cause of the rest is unknown. That table is the source of V, J and clone size, and D and trimming were worked out from the DNA. The sample yields about 150,000 clones; around 84% were counted once. Around 2.1% of the sample rests with the top ten. Donors formed part of the validation cohort, which comprised fewer than 150 subjects and was distinct from the first cohort of 670 or so subjects. V gives up 5 bases and J gives up 6 bases, and the segment between their germline ends measures 16 bases. The CDR3 runs 15 residues from the cysteine to the phenylalanine. Only the CDR3 DNA stays, 45 bases, in frame from base 1. In the germline V gene, CDR1 corresponds to MDHEN and CDR2 to SYDVKM.

What was sequenced was PBMCs. The rearranged chain carries TRBV28 and TRBJ2-2, with the identity of the D gene unclear. This TCR was sampled from a human donor in good health. The DNA is TGTGCCAGCAGTCCCCGGAGTCTAGTCTCCGGGGAGCTGTTTTTT. It encodes CASSPRSLVSGELFF.